This T cell receptor beta chain was captured by sequencing in a study of shared clonotypes between healthy human individuals. General study points: It was observed that 5% to 6.5% of naive CD4 clonotypes were shared across a handful of donors. At large depth, rarefaction still showed sorted-subset sequencing to be incomplete. What naive subsets generally showed was a larger estimated richness than memory subsets showed.

Unmatched junction bases numbered 10, after V lost 0 bases and J lost 8 bases. The CDR3 covers 16 residues. Per germline, CDR1 LNHNV and CDR2 YYDKDF (reference sequence). Positive CCR7 selection of CD45RO-negative cells yielded the naive CD8 cells, and terminally differentiated effector memory CD45RA+ cells were excluded. Worth noting for this clone: Its matching antigen is unknown.

Sequenced by immunoSEQ multiplex PCR; TCRdb stores in-frame clones only, minus some. This sample yields roughly 570,000 clones, of which roughly 98% are seen a single time; 0.3% to 0.35% belongs to the top ten. The chain couples TRBV15 to TRBJ2-1, with TRBD2 identical over 7 bases. Sequencing was performed on naive CD8+ T cells sorted from blood. This sequence originates from a man aged 25 to 40 in good health. CDR3 bases: TGTGCCACCAGCAGAGATCTGGGCGGGAGTTTCGATGAGCAGTTCTTC. Protein product: CATSRDLGGSFDEQFF.